This TCR beta chain was sequenced in a study of cytomegalovirus exposure and HLA in healthy donors. General study findings and limits: By a later analysis, the bulk of CMV-associated TCR beta chains appeared HLA-restricted.

Turning to this clone: The antigen remains unidentified.

Researchers ran the PCR with 60 Vbeta and 13 Jbeta primers. The protocol was immunoSEQ multiplex PCR, while the TCRdb copy is restricted to in-frame clones and leaves out a portion. The table shows about 160,000 clones, with roughly 80% occurring only once. The sequencing sample was made of PBMCs. This receptor was identified in a man younger than 35 in good health and CMV-seropositive.

CDR3 nucleotide sequence: TGTGCCAGCAAGAACCCTAGCGGCACCGGGGAGCTGTTTTTT. This gives the protein CASKNPSGTGELFF. The chain combines TRBV2 with TRBJ2-2; TRBD2 agrees at 7 bases. Germline CDR1 and CDR2: SNHLY and FYNNEI. The ends lost 7 bases at V and 4 bases at J; junction bases unmatched: 6. The CDR3 is 14 amino acids.